This TCR beta chain is from a study of cytomegalovirus exposure and HLA in healthy donors. Overall study: T cells numbering around 180 million yielded fewer than 140 million unique TCR beta sequences in an earlier analysis. Study-level findings and limits: TCR association rates varied by HLA locus in a later analysis, with DRB1 highest and HLA-C lowest. The study found most TCR sequences rare, yet found some public TCRs in many donors.

This CDR3 comprises 14 residues. Per the germline V gene, CDR1 is MNHNS and CDR2 is SASEGT. V was pared by 6 bases and J by 10 bases, with 11 bases of the junction left unmatched. This clone was observed a handful of times. Its matching antigen is unknown. Vbeta (60) and Jbeta (13) primers were used in the PCR. Assay: immunoSEQ multiplex PCR; the TCRdb copy retains only in-frame clones and omits some. The top ten hold approximately 15% of the sample, which has over 60,000 clones, under 80% seen once. Source material: PBMCs. This sequence originates from a male donor in good health and CMV-seropositive. The chain carries TRBV6-1 and TRBJ1-4, with 7 bases lining up with TRBD1. In DNA form, the CDR3 reads TGTGCCAGCAGGGGGACAGTCCGCGTCGGAAAACTGTTTTTT. Protein sequence: CASRGTVRVGKLFF.